These T cell receptor beta chains were read from a single sample in a study of blood T cell repertoires in COVID-19. The protocol was immunoSEQ multiplex PCR, while the TCRdb copy is restricted to in-frame clones and leaves out a portion. The data contain more than 400,000 clones, 90% of them seen just once; the ten biggest clones take up about 0.57%. Sequenced: PBMCs or T cells enriched from blood (not recorded which). The receptors derive from a man aged 18-30 years who had recovered from COVID-19. Each CDR3 is given with its conserved first and last residue. A D gene is named only where the DNA matches it firmly. Only some rows state a clone size, as once, few, many or a class for expanded clones.

abundance: .
d_gene: .
v_gene: TRBV5-1
j_gene: TRBJ2-1
CDR3aa: CASSLEVVRSSYNEQFF
CDR3nt: TGCGCCAGCAGCTTGGAAGTGGTTAGGAGCTCCTACAATGAGCAGTTCTTC

abundance: once
d_gene: TRBD1
v_gene: TRBV7-9
j_gene: TRBJ2-3
CDR3aa: CASSAPGTGITDTQYF
CDR3nt: TGTGCCAGCAGCGCCCCCGGGACAGGGATCACAGATACGCAGTATTTT

abundance: .
d_gene: TRBD1
v_gene: TRBV11-2
j_gene: TRBJ1-3
CDR3aa: CASSRDRVGNTIYF
CDR3nt: TGTGCCAGCAGCAGGGACAGGGTTGGAAACACCATATATTTT

abundance: .
d_gene: TRBD1
v_gene: TRBV25-1
j_gene: TRBJ1-4
CDR3aa: CASSPQGQYGEKLFF
CDR3nt: TGTGCCAGCAGTCCCCAGGGACAGTACGGGGAAAAACTGTTTTTT

abundance: .
d_gene: TRBD1
v_gene: TRBV28
j_gene: TRBJ1-1
CDR3aa: CASSETGMGTEAFF
CDR3nt: TGTGCCAGCAGTGAGACAGGGATGGGCACTGAAGCTTTCTTT

abundance: .
d_gene: TRBD1
v_gene: TRBV4-1
j_gene: TRBJ1-4
CDR3aa: CASSEDRGNEKLFF
CDR3nt: TGCGCCAGCAGCGAGGACAGGGGAAATGAAAAACTGTTTTTT

abundance: .
d_gene: TRBD1
v_gene: TRBV9
j_gene: TRBJ1-6
CDR3aa: CASSDSGGRSPLHF
CDR3nt: TGTGCCAGCAGCGACTCAGGGGGCCGGTCACCCCTCCACTTT

abundance: .
d_gene: .
v_gene: TRBV18
j_gene: TRBJ2-3
CDR3aa: CASSPPGYTDTQYF
CDR3nt: TGTGCCAGCTCACCCCCGGGTTACACAGATACGCAGTATTTT

abundance: .
d_gene: .
v_gene: TRBV2
j_gene: TRBJ1-4
CDR3aa: CATGQNRDTTNEKLFF
CDR3nt: TGTGCCACCGGCCAAAACAGGGATACAACTAATGAAAAACTGTTTTTT

abundance: .
d_gene: TRBD1
v_gene: TRBV3-1/TRBV3-2
j_gene: TRBJ1-2
CDR3aa: CASSQGTGDYGYTF
CDR3nt: TGTGCCAGCAGCCAAGGGACAGGGGACTATGGCTACACCTTC

abundance: .
d_gene: .
v_gene: TRBV2
j_gene: TRBJ1-3
CDR3aa: CASSKTASSGNTIYF
CDR3nt: TGTGCCAGCAGTAAGACAGCTTCTTCTGGAAACACCATATATTTT

abundance: .
d_gene: TRBD1
v_gene: TRBV25-1
j_gene: TRBJ1-6
CDR3aa: CASSAPPTGVTSPLHF
CDR3nt: TGTGCCAGCAGTGCCCCCCCGACAGGGGTCACCTCACCCCTCCACTTT

abundance: .
d_gene: .
v_gene: TRBV12-5
j_gene: TRBJ1-1
CDR3aa: CASGVDSPIGAFF
CDR3nt: TGTGCTAGTGGTGTAGACAGCCCGATCGGAGCTTTCTTT

abundance: .
d_gene: TRBD1
v_gene: TRBV9
j_gene: TRBJ1-5
CDR3aa: CASSPGQGGGNQPQHF
CDR3nt: TGTGCCAGCAGCCCGGGACAGGGGGGAGGCAATCAGCCCCAGCATTTT

abundance: .
d_gene: .
v_gene: TRBV24-1
j_gene: TRBJ2-1
CDR3aa: CATSDWGDWYEQFF
CDR3nt: TGTGCCACCAGTGATTGGGGGGATTGGTATGAGCAGTTCTTC

abundance: .
d_gene: TRBD1
v_gene: TRBV28
j_gene: TRBJ1-5
CDR3aa: CASSSGQGNNQPQHF
CDR3nt: TGTGCCAGCAGTTCGGGACAGGGCAACAATCAGCCCCAGCATTTT

abundance: .
d_gene: .
v_gene: TRBV5-1
j_gene: TRBJ1-1
CDR3aa: CASSLDGGTNTEAFF
CDR3nt: TGCGCCAGCAGCTTGGATGGGGGGACGAACACTGAAGCTTTCTTT

abundance: .
d_gene: .
v_gene: TRBV29-1
j_gene: TRBJ1-1
CDR3aa: CSVERPGHGKTEAFF
CDR3nt: TGCAGCGTTGAGCGACCGGGACACGGGAAGACTGAAGCTTTCTTT

abundance: .
d_gene: TRBD2
v_gene: TRBV7-3
j_gene: TRBJ2-1
CDR3aa: CASSLGGAGVRNEQFF
CDR3nt: TGTGCCAGCAGCCTCGGGGGAGCGGGAGTTCGGAATGAGCAGTTCTTC

abundance: once
d_gene: TRBD1
v_gene: TRBV5-1
j_gene: TRBJ1-2
CDR3aa: CASSFRDRGNGYTF
CDR3nt: TGCGCCAGCAGCTTCCGGGACAGGGGGAATGGCTACACCTTC

abundance: .
d_gene: .
v_gene: TRBV7-3
j_gene: TRBJ2-1
CDR3aa: CASSPRMGGYNEQFF
CDR3nt: TGTGCCAGCAGCCCCCGGATGGGCGGGTACAATGAGCAGTTCTTC

abundance: .
d_gene: TRBD1
v_gene: TRBV19
j_gene: TRBJ1-5
CDR3aa: CASSVVGQGRGNQPQHF
CDR3nt: TGTGCCAGTAGCGTGGTGGGACAGGGAAGGGGCAATCAGCCCCAGCATTTT

abundance: .
d_gene: .
v_gene: TRBV20-1
j_gene: TRBJ2-5
CDR3aa: CSASQAEETQYF
CDR3nt: TGCAGTGCTAGTCAAGCTGAAGAGACCCAGTACTTC

abundance: .
d_gene: .
v_gene: TRBV30
j_gene: TRBJ1-5
CDR3aa: CAWSVNGQPQHF
CDR3nt: TGTGCCTGGAGTGTAAACGGTCAGCCCCAGCATTTT

abundance: .
d_gene: TRBD2
v_gene: TRBV7-8
j_gene: TRBJ2-4
CDR3aa: CASSLAVLAGEAKNIQYF
CDR3nt: TGTGCCAGCAGCTTAGCCGTACTAGCGGGAGAGGCCAAAAACATTCAGTACTTC

abundance: .
d_gene: TRBD1
v_gene: TRBV6-5
j_gene: TRBJ1-1
CDR3aa: CASRRKQGTEAFF
CDR3nt: TGTGCCAGCAGGAGAAAACAGGGGACTGAAGCTTTCTTT

abundance: .
d_gene: TRBD1
v_gene: TRBV5-1
j_gene: TRBJ1-4
CDR3aa: CASSADRGEVFF
CDR3nt: TGCGCCAGCAGCGCGGACAGGGGGGAGGTGTTTTTT

abundance: .
d_gene: TRBD1
v_gene: TRBV18
j_gene: TRBJ1-2
CDR3aa: CASSPSITGGYYGYTF
CDR3nt: TGTGCCAGCTCACCGTCGATTACAGGGGGCTACTATGGCTACACCTTC

abundance: .
d_gene: TRBD1
v_gene: TRBV2
j_gene: TRBJ1-2
CDR3aa: CASSEIFRYGRGRGGYTF
CDR3nt: TGTGCCAGCAGTGAAATATTCCGGTACGGAAGGGGGCGCGGGGGCTACACCTTC

abundance: .
d_gene: TRBD2
v_gene: TRBV27
j_gene: TRBJ2-7
CDR3aa: CASSFSGGTGEQYF
CDR3nt: TGTGCCAGCAGTTTTTCGGGGGGGACGGGCGAGCAGTACTTC

abundance: .
d_gene: .
v_gene: TRBV19
j_gene: TRBJ1-4
CDR3aa: CASSIKGHTNEKLFF
CDR3nt: TGTGCCAGTAGTATCAAGGGGCACACTAATGAAAAACTGTTTTTT

abundance: .
d_gene: .
v_gene: TRBV28
j_gene: TRBJ1-2
CDR3aa: CASSLPSVNGYTF
CDR3nt: TGTGCCAGCAGTTTACCATCGGTGAATGGCTACACCTTC

abundance: .
d_gene: .
v_gene: TRBV14
j_gene: TRBJ1-4
CDR3aa: CASSQLAVINEKLFF
CDR3nt: TGTGCCAGCAGCCAATTAGCTGTTATAAATGAAAAACTGTTTTTT

abundance: once
d_gene: .
v_gene: TRBV5-1
j_gene: TRBJ1-4
CDR3aa: CASSRGEVGEKLFF
CDR3nt: TGCGCCAGCAGCCGGGGGGAGGTGGGTGAAAAACTGTTTTTT

abundance: once
d_gene: TRBD1
v_gene: TRBV10-3
j_gene: TRBJ1-5
CDR3aa: CAISESTGDVQPQHF
CDR3nt: TGTGCCATCAGTGAGTCGACAGGGGACGTTCAGCCCCAGCATTTT

abundance: .
d_gene: .
v_gene: TRBV6-5
j_gene: TRBJ1-5
CDR3aa: CASSPADRINQPQHF
CDR3nt: TGTGCCAGCAGTCCAGCGGATAGAATTAATCAGCCCCAGCATTTT

abundance: .
d_gene: .
v_gene: TRBV3-1/TRBV3-2
j_gene: TRBJ2-5
CDR3aa: CASSQGNRDPRETQYF
CDR3nt: TGTGCCAGCAGCCAGGGGAACAGGGACCCCCGTGAGACCCAGTACTTC

abundance: .
d_gene: .
v_gene: TRBV27
j_gene: TRBJ1-6
CDR3aa: CASSPLRSYNSPLHF
CDR3nt: TGTGCCAGCAGTCCTCTGCGCTCCTATAATTCACCCCTCCACTTT

abundance: .
d_gene: TRBD2
v_gene: TRBV7-6
j_gene: TRBJ2-7
CDR3aa: CASSLGVAGTDSSYEQYF
CDR3nt: TGTGCCAGCAGCTTAGGGGTAGCGGGGACGGATAGCTCCTACGAGCAGTACTTC

abundance: .
d_gene: .
v_gene: TRBV28
j_gene: TRBJ1-1
CDR3aa: CASSLYGRENTEAFF
CDR3nt: TGTGCCAGCAGTTTATATGGGAGGGAAAACACTGAAGCTTTCTTT

abundance: .
d_gene: TRBD2
v_gene: TRBV7-9
j_gene: TRBJ2-3
CDR3aa: CASSPTSEDYGDTQYF
CDR3nt: TGTGCCAGCAGCCCGACTAGCGAGGATTATGGAGATACGCAGTATTTT

abundance: few
d_gene: TRBD1
v_gene: TRBV5-1
j_gene: TRBJ2-7
CDR3aa: CASSVGQGGSSYEQYF
CDR3nt: TGCGCCAGCAGCGTAGGACAGGGGGGGAGCTCCTACGAGCAGTACTTC

abundance: .
d_gene: TRBD2
v_gene: TRBV19
j_gene: TRBJ2-4
CDR3aa: CASGLGGREGKNIQYF
CDR3nt: TGTGCCAGTGGTCTTGGCGGGAGAGAGGGCAAAAACATTCAGTACTTC

abundance: .
d_gene: .
v_gene: TRBV6-5
j_gene: TRBJ1-2
CDR3aa: CASSYGPGIYGYTF
CDR3nt: TGTGCCAGCAGTTACGGGCCGGGAATCTATGGCTACACCTTC